The sequence of this T cell receptor beta chain was determined in a study of T cell responses to AZD1222 COVID-19 vaccine. Some second doses came at about 4 weeks and others at about 12 weeks; these were pooled. Germline CDR1 is GTSNPN and CDR2 is SVGIG (reference sequence). Trimming took off 0 bases at V and 5 bases at J, with 13 bases between the two ends. The CDR3 extends over 14 amino acids. Profiling relied on immunoSEQ multiplex PCR, and the TCRdb table lists in-frame clones only, not all of them. The top ten hold approximately 4.4% of the sample, which has 95,000 to 150,000 clones, more than 80% seen once. Study-level points and caveats: Spike was spanned by vaccine-associated CD4 TCRs, with dominance at 160-218 and 743-854. Researchers took repertoire samples only after the peak T cell response had come. Mostly white British, mostly female donors; authors suggested clonal diversity may be underestimated.

A word on this clone: Its antigen is still unknown.

V gene TRBV30 combines with J gene TRBJ1-1, with a possible D match to TRBD1 (6 bases). The sample was peripheral blood, taken 28 days after the second AZD1222 dose. The source of this sequence is an adult who received the AZD1222 COVID-19 vaccine. CDR3 coding DNA: TGTGCCTGGAGTGTCGGGGGGCTGGGGACTGAAGCTTTCTTT. Translating gives CAWSVGGLGTEAFF.